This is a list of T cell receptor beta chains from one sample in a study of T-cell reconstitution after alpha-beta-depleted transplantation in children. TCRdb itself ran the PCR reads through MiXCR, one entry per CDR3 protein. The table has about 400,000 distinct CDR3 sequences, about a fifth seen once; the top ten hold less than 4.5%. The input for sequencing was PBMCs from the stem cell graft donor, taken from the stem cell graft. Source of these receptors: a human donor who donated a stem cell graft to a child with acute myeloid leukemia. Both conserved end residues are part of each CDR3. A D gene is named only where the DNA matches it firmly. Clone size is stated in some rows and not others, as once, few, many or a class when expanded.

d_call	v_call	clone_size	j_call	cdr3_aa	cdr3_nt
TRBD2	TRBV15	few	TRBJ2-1	CATSRDLREEQFF	TGTGCCACCAGCAGAGATTTGCGGGAGGAGCAGTTCTTC
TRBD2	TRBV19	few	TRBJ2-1	CASSTPGTSGYNEQFF	TGTGCCAGTAGTACGCCCGGGACTAGCGGCTACAATGAGCAGTTCTTC
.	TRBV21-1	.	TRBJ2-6	CASSPRRGLGANVLTF	TGTGCCAGCAGCCCTAGGAGGGGGTTAGGGGCCAACGTCCTGACTTTC
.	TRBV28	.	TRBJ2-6	CASSYVGGSGANVLTF	TGTGCCAGCTCCTACGTCGGGGGTTCTGGGGCCAACGTCCTGACTTTC
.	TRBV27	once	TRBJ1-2	CASSLSGLGYGYTF	TGTGCCAGCAGTTTGTCGGGGTTGGGCTATGGCTACACCTTC
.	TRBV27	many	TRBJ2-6	CASSRSSGANVLTF	TGTGCCAGCAGTCGGAGCTCTGGGGCCAACGTCCTGACTTTC
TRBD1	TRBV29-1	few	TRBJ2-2	CSVSGGGELFF	TGCAGCGTTTCAGGGGGCGGGGAGCTGTTTTTT
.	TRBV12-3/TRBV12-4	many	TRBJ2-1	CASSFWEDEQFF	TGTGCCAGCAGTTTCTGGGAGGATGAGCAGTTCTTC
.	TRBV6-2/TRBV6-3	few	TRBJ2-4	CASSYSKAGKSRNIQYF	TGTGCCAGCAGTTACTCGAAGGCGGGCAAGAGCAGAAACATTCAGTACTTC
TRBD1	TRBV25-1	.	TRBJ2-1	CASSEMADRPAYNEQFF	TGTGCCAGCAGTGAAATGGCGGACAGGCCGGCCTACAATGAGCAGTTCTTC
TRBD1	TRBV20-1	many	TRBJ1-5	CSATGQRDQPQHF	TGCAGTGCTACGGGACAGCGGGATCAGCCCCAGCATTTT
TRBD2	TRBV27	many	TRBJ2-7	CASSRESGRAYEQYF	TGTGCCAGCAGTCGGGAAAGCGGGAGAGCGTACGAGCAGTACTTC
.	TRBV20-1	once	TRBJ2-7	CSAVLASQYEQYF	TGCAGTGCTGTTTTGGCTAGCCAATACGAGCAGTACTTC
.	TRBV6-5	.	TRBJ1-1	CASSYLGLGTEAFF	TGTGCCAGCAGTTACCTGGGCCTGGGCACTGAAGCTTTCTTT
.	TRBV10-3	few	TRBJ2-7	CATRIAGESYEQYF	TGTGCCACCCGTATCGCGGGTGAGTCCTACGAGCAGTACTTC
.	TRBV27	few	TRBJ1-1	CASSLPGGNTEAFF	TGTGCCAGCAGTTTACCTGGGGGGAACACTGAAGCTTTCTTT
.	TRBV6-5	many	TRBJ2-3	CASSYQDGTADTQYF	TGTGCCAGCAGTTATCAGGACGGGACTGCAGATACGCAGTATTTT
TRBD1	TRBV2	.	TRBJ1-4	CASSFRQGEKLFF	TGTGCCAGCAGTTTTCGACAGGGAGAAAAACTGTTTTTT
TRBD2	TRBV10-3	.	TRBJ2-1	CAISKTSGEGPEQFF	TGTGCCATCAGTAAGACTAGCGGGGAGGGTCCTGAGCAGTTCTTC
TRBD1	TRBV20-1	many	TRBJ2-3	CSAQKDRGTDTQYF	TGCAGTGCACAGAAGGACAGGGGCACAGATACGCAGTATTTT
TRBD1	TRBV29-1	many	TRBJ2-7	CSLGQGKIYEQYF	TGCAGCCTCGGACAGGGTAAAATCTACGAGCAGTACTTC
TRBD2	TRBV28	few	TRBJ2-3	CASSQLAGDFQDTQYF	TGTGCCAGCAGTCAACTAGCGGGAGACTTTCAAGATACGCAGTATTTT
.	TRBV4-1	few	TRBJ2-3	CASSPTSIGTDTQYF	TGCGCCAGCAGCCCAACAAGCATTGGCACAGATACGCAGTATTTT
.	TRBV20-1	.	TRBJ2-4	CSARAMASEGAKNIQYF	TGCAGTGCTAGAGCCATGGCATCGGAGGGAGCCAAAAACATTCAGTACTTC
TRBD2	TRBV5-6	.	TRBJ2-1	CASSRGLAVVNEQFF	TGTGCCAGCAGCAGGGGACTAGCGGTAGTCAATGAGCAGTTCTTC
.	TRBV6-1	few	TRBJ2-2	CASSEGAPGLGGELFF	TGTGCCAGCAGTGAAGGGGCCCCTGGGTTAGGCGGGGAGCTGTTTTTT
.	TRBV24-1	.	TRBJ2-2	CATSTGRADTGELFF	TGTGCCACCAGTACGGGCAGGGCCGACACCGGGGAGCTGTTTTTT
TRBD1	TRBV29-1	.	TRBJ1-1	CSAGGTGNTEAFF	TGCAGCGCCGGAGGGACAGGGAACACTGAAGCTTTCTTT
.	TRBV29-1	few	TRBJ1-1	CSGGVRGNTEAFF	TGCAGCGGAGGGGTTCGTGGGAACACTGAAGCTTTCTTT
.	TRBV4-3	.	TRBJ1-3	CASSQDHRATGNTIYF	TGCGCCAGCAGCCAAGATCACAGGGCGACTGGAAACACCATATATTTT
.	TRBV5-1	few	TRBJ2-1	CASSQYSDNNEQFF	TGCGCCAGCAGCCAGTATTCGGATAACAATGAGCAGTTCTTC
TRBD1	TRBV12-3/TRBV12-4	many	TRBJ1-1	CATGALNTEAFF	TGTGCTACAGGGGCTCTGAACACTGAAGCTTTCTTT
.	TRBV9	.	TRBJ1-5	CASTKPQHF	TGTGCCAGCACTAAGCCCCAGCATTTT
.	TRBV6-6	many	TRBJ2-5	CASSFGQQETQYF	TGTGCCAGCAGTTTTGGACAACAAGAGACCCAGTACTTC
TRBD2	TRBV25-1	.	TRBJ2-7	CASSGPGTSGTYEQYF	TGTGCCAGCAGTGGCCCCGGGACTAGCGGCACCTACGAGCAGTACTTC
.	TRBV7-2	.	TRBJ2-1	CASSLEARFYEQFF	TGTGCCAGCAGCTTAGAGGCCCGGTTTTATGAGCAGTTCTTC
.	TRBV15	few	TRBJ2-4	CATSRDGGLAKNIQYF	TGTGCCACCAGCAGAGATGGCGGGTTAGCCAAAAACATTCAGTACTTC
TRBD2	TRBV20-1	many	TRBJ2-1	CSARSLAGNNEQFF	TGCAGTGCTAGATCGCTAGCGGGCAACAATGAGCAGTTCTTC
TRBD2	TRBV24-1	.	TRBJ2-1	CATSDPGGARYNEQFF	TGTGCCACCAGTGACCCGGGGGGGGCGCGTTACAATGAGCAGTTCTTC
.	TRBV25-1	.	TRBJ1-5	CASSERQGNQPQHF	TGTGCCAGCAGTGAACGGCAGGGCAATCAGCCCCAGCATTTT
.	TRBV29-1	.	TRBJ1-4	CSVDGPEKLFF	TGCAGCGTGGATGGGCCCGAAAAACTGTTTTTT
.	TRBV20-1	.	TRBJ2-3	CSARDVTVTDTQYF	TGCAGTGCTAGAGATGTTACAGTCACAGATACGCAGTATTTT
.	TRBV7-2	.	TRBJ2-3	CASSLSPTRDRSYF	TGTGCCAGCAGCCTAAGCCCGACTAGAGATCGGTCGTATTTT
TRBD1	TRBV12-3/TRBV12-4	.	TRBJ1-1	CASSRRDSNTEAFF	TGTGCCAGCAGTCGCAGGGACAGTAACACTGAAGCTTTCTTT
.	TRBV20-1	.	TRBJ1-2	CSALVDGYYGYTF	TGCAGTGCTCTTGTGGACGGCTACTATGGCTACACCTTC
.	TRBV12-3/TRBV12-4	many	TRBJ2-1	CASTYQPDTFSYNEQFF	TGTGCCAGCACCTACCAGCCGGACACCTTCTCCTACAATGAGCAGTTCTTC
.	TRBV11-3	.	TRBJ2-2	CASSLVRSSESCFF	.
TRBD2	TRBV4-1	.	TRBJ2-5	CASSLTSGVQETQYF	TGCGCCAGCAGCCTGACTAGCGGGGTACAAGAGACCCAGTACTTC
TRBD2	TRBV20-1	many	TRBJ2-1	CSARLAGLSNEQFF	TGCAGTGCTAGATTAGCGGGACTCTCCAATGAGCAGTTCTTC